These 25 T cell receptor beta chains came from one sample sequenced in a study of blood T cell repertoires in COVID-19. Here immunoSEQ multiplex PCR was the method, and the copy in TCRdb shows in-frame clones only, minus some. The sample carries a few hundred thousand clones, 89% recorded once. Sequences were obtained from peripheral blood. These TCRs come from a woman in her forties who had recovered from COVID-19.

The chain carries TRBV19 and TRBJ2-4; D possibly corresponds to TRBD2 (6 bases). The CDR3 has 15 amino acids. Germline V gives CDR1 LNHDA, CDR2 SQIVND (reference sequence). V was cut by 4 bases and J by 1 base, with 11 bases left in between. CDR3 bases: TGTGCCAGTAGTAGCGGGGCTCTGGCCAAAAACATTCAGTACTTC. It specifies CASSSGALAKNIQYF.

The V and J genes are TRBV27 and TRBJ2-2, with 10 bases fitting TRBD2. In germline, CDR1 is MNHEY, CDR2 SMNVEV (reference sequence). The CDR3 is made up of 15 amino acids. With V trimmed by 3 bases and J by 7 bases, 5 bases remained unmatched. CDR3 protein: CASSFELAGNGELFF. CDR3 coding DNA: TGTGCCAGCAGTTTTGAACTAGCGGGAAACGGGGAGCTGTTTTTT.

The V call is TRBV28, the J call TRBJ2-2, with TRBD1 as a possible D gene (6 bases). From germline, CDR1 is MDHEN and CDR2 SYDVKM. The V and J ends lost 4 bases and 5 bases respectively, with 14 bases between them. The CDR3 is 15 residues long. CDR3 region: CASSSQGMGTGELFF. The CDR3 DNA follows: TGTGCCAGCAGTTCCCAGGGGATGGGAACCGGGGAGCTGTTTTTT.

Comments on this clone: Its ends do not fully match the called genes, so a read error is possible. The chain uses TRBV30 and TRBJ1-1, with 8 bases aligning to TRBD1. The germline V gene encodes CDR1 GTSNPN and CDR2 SVGIG (reference sequence). CDR3 length: 14 residues. CDR3 residues: CAWRVTGALIPINF. CDR3 in DNA: TGTGCCTGGAGGGTGACAGGGGCCTTGATCCCCATCAATTTT.

The J gene is TRBJ1-1, the V gene TRBV5-1; tentatively, D is TRBD1 (5 bases). CDR1 is SGHRS, CDR2 YFSETQ, per germline. The germline V and J ends were trimmed by 1 base and 0 bases, with 16 bases remaining between them. The length of the CDR3 is 17 residues. This CDR3 reads CASSLTGFGVMNTEAFF. The CDR3 coding sequence is TGCGCCAGCAGCTTGACAGGATTTGGGGTCATGAACACTGAAGCTTTCTTT.

This clone appeared once. V usage is TRBV3-1 (or the pseudogene TRBV3-2) and J usage is TRBJ1-5; D possibly corresponds to TRBD1 (6 bases). Trimming took 2 bases from V and 0 from J, leaving 14 bases between them. Germline V gene lookup returns CDR1 LGHDT and CDR2 YNNKEL (reference sequence). The CDR3 extends over 17 amino acids. The CDR3 DNA is TGTGCCAGCAGCCAATCCGGGACACATTATAGCAATCAGCCCCAGCATTTT. It yields the protein CASSQSGTHYSNQPQHF.

The chain links TRBV12-5 to TRBJ2-2, with 8 bases fitting TRBD2. Unmatched junction bases numbered 7, after V lost 2 bases and J lost 2 bases. Per the germline V gene, CDR1 is LGHNT and CDR2 is FRNRAP. The CDR3 covers 17 residues. The CDR3 nucleotides are TGTGCTAGTGGTTTGCCACGGGGGGGAGTAAACACCGGGGAGCTGTTTTTT. Protein: CASGLPRGGVNTGELFF.

The genes are TRBV10-3 and TRBJ2-5; maybe TRBD2 (6 bases). The CDR3 totals 14 residues. Germline V gene data show CDR1 as ENHRY and CDR2 as SYGVKD. Trimming left V 0 bases short and J 5 bases short, with 10 bases between. CDR3 sequence: CAISESFGGETQYF. CDR3 nucleotides: TGTGCCATCAGTGAGTCGTTTGGAGGGGAGACCCAGTACTTC.

This clone was picked up many times. V and J are TRBV5-1 and TRBJ2-6, with 8 bases aligning to TRBD1. CDR3 length: 17 residues. The V segment lost 4 bases and the J segment 2 bases; nucleotides outside the gene matches: 8. Looked up from germline, CDR1 is SGHRS and CDR2 is YFSETQ. In DNA, the CDR3 is TGCGCCAGCAGCCATCAGGGGGCTGTGGCTGGGGCCAACGTCCTGACTTTC. Its protein is CASSHQGAVAGANVLTF.

The chain recombines TRBV19 with TRBJ2-4, with D perhaps matching TRBD2 (5 bases). Germline CDR1 and CDR2: LNHDA and SQIVND (reference sequence). V was pared by 3 bases and J by 0 bases, with 6 bases between. This CDR3 comprises 14 residues. The CDR3 region has the DNA TGTGCCAGTAGTATTGCGGGAGCCAAAAACATTCAGTACTTC. Its protein product is CASSIAGAKNIQYF.

The chain recombines TRBV2 with TRBJ2-4, with 10 bases matching TRBD2. The J segment lost 7 bases and the V segment lost 6 bases, leaving 6 bases of the junction unmatched. Germline CDR1 is SNHLY and CDR2 is FYNNEI. CDR3 length: 14 amino acids. The CDR3 DNA reads TGTGCCAGCAGGCTAGCGGGAGAGTGGAACATTCAGTACTTC. It yields the protein CASRLAGEWNIQYF.

This sequence joins TRBV4-1 and TRBJ2-7; 9 bases agree with TRBD1. CDR1 is MGHRA, CDR2 YSYEKL, per germline. After removal of 2 bases from V and 4 bases from J, the junction contained 6 bases not matched to a gene. CDR3 length: 15 amino acids. CDR3 loop: CASSQRQGEGYEQYF. In nucleotides, the CDR3 is TGCGCCAGCAGCCAAAGACAGGGGGAAGGGTACGAGCAGTACTTC.

The chain joins TRBV7-9 to TRBJ1-1, with D unresolved. The CDR3 covers 12 residues. Germline V lookup: CDR1 SEHNR, CDR2 FQNEAQ (reference sequence). The V end was cut by 2 bases, the J end by 11 bases, with 12 bases between. CDR3 region: CASSLRGDVAFF. CDR3 sequence (DNA): TGTGCCAGCAGCTTACGGGGAGATGTGGCTTTCTTT.

The chain is built from TRBV12-3 or TRBV12-4 and TRBJ2-3, with D perhaps matching TRBD1 (5 bases). The CDR3 covers 13 residues. V shed 6 bases and J shed 6 bases, with 13 bases lying between them. Here the CDR3 reads CASSPSGIDTQYF. For the CDR3, the DNA is TGTGCCAGCAGCCCTTCAGGGATCGATACGCAGTATTTT.

The CDR3 nucleotides are TGCAGCGTAAACAGGGTTGACACTGAAGCTTTCTTT. Protein sequence: CSVNRVDTEAFF. This chain uses TRBV29-1 with TRBJ1-1; a possible D gene is TRBD1 (6 bases). V was clipped by 6 bases and J by 3 bases, with 11 bases between them. CDR3 length: 12 amino acids. Germline-derived CDR1 and CDR2 are SQVTM and ANQGSEA.

J is TRBJ2-7 and V is TRBV28, with 7 bases that match TRBD1. V lost 2 bases to trimming and J lost 5 bases; unmatched junction nucleotides: 6. Germline CDR1 is MDHEN and CDR2 is SYDVKM. There are 14 residues in the CDR3. The CDR3 reads CASSLPRQGNEQYF. The CDR3 bases are TGTGCCAGCAGTTTACCCAGACAGGGAAACGAGCAGTACTTC.

The V call is TRBV7-9, the J call TRBJ1-1; D not certain. V was trimmed by 8 bases and J by 1 base, leaving 5 bases between them. This CDR3 comprises 11 residues. Per the germline V gene, CDR1 is SEHNR and CDR2 is FQNEAQ (reference sequence). The CDR3 DNA is TGTGCCAGCGGGAGGAACACTGAAGCTTTCTTT. This codes for CASGRNTEAFF. Complete variable domain (other parts from reference TRBV7-9 and TRBJ1-1): DTGVSQNPRHKITKRGQNVTFRCDPISEHNRLYWYRQTLGQGPEFLTYFQNEAQLEKSRLLSDRFSAERPKGSFSTLEIQRTEQGDSAMYLCASGRNTEAFFGQGTRLTVV.

This chain joins TRBV4-1 and TRBJ2-3; 10 nucleotides line up with TRBD2. With V trimmed by 4 bases and J by 5 bases, 6 bases remained unmatched. This CDR3 spans 15 amino acids. The V gene's germline CDR1 is MGHRA and CDR2 YSYEKL. CDR3 in amino acids: CASSLQRGGEDTQYF. CDR3 coding DNA: TGCGCCAGCAGCCTCCAGCGGGGGGGAGAAGATACGCAGTATTTT.

The chain joins TRBV2 to TRBJ1-3; D unclear. This CDR3 is built from 15 residues. Germline assignment: CDR1 SNHLY and CDR2 FYNNEI. V was clipped by 3 bases and J by 0 bases, with 9 bases between them. The CDR3 reads CASSDTILSGNTIYF. The CDR3 region has the DNA TGTGCCAGCAGTGATACTATACTCTCTGGAAACACCATATATTTT.

This sequence joins TRBV7-2 and TRBJ2-5, with TRBD1 identical over 7 bases. The CDR3 is 13 residues long. Germline V lookup: CDR1 SGHTA, CDR2 FQGNSA. After removal of 8 bases from V and 1 base from J, the junction contained 4 bases not matched to a gene. CDR3 sequence (DNA): TGTGCCAGCCCCTACAGGGGCCAAGAGACCCAGTACTTC. It yields the protein CASPYRGQETQYF.

This clone has just one count. Within the sample, other DNA sequences also encode this same CDR3. The J gene is TRBJ2-5, the V gene TRBV18; unclear D gene. V was cut by 4 bases and J by 1 base, with 4 bases left in between. Germline V lookup: CDR1 KGHSH, CDR2 LQKENI. CDR3 length equals 12 residues. CDR3 protein: CASSLAQETQYF. CDR3 sequence (DNA): TGTGCCAGCTCACTGGCCCAAGAGACCCAGTACTTC.

The V call is TRBV30, the J call TRBJ2-7, with D perhaps matching TRBD1 (5 bases). V was shortened by 0 bases and J by 1 base, with 10 bases between the two germline ends. The V gene's germline CDR1 is GTSNPN and CDR2 SVGIG (reference sequence). CDR3 length: 14 amino acids. The CDR3 nucleotides are TGTGCCTGGAGTGTGTTGCAGGGATCCTACGAGCAGTACTTC. Amino acids: CAWSVLQGSYEQYF.

The V call is TRBV10-3, the J call TRBJ1-1; 10 nucleotides match TRBD1. The trim removed 3 bases at V and 5 bases at J, leaving 6 bases unmatched. The CDR3 runs to 15 residues. The V gene's germline CDR1 is ENHRY and CDR2 SYGVKD. The CDR3 is CAISDTTGGGTEAFF. DNA of the CDR3: TGTGCCATCAGTGACACGACAGGGGGCGGTACTGAAGCTTTCTTT.

The rearrangement uses TRBV9 and TRBJ2-2; TRBD2 matches 9 bases. CDR3 length: 17 amino acids. With 6 bases clipped from V and 5 bases from J, the junction kept 14 bases outside the gene matches. Germline V gene lookup returns CDR1 SGDLS and CDR2 YYNGEE. The CDR3 nucleotides read TGTGCCAGCACCCCTGGCGGGAGGGCCCCTGGGACCGGGGAGCTGTTTTTT. The encoded protein is CASTPGGRAPGTGELFF.

The chain carries TRBV10-3 and TRBJ1-2; TRBD1 is a possible D gene (6 bases). CDR1 is ENHRY and CDR2 is SYGVKD in the germline V gene. The CDR3 is 13 amino acids. V lost 9 bases and J lost 4, with 15 bases in between. This CDR3 reads CAITTGGGYGYTF. CDR3 sequence (DNA): TGTGCCATTACGACAGGAGGAGGCTATGGCTACACCTTC.